This note documents a single T cell receptor beta chain sequence. Its target is unknown. Each CDR3 protein is one row after TCRdb ran MiXCR on the RT-PCR reads. The sample lists some 4,500 distinct CDR3 sequences, about nine tenths occurring once. The sample is drawn from a study of yellow fever vaccine responses in identical twins. The CDR3 extends over 13 amino acids. Germline assignment: CDR1 MNHNS and CDR2 SASEGT. V gave up 6 bases and J gave up 5 bases; unmatched junction bases: 2. Study findings and constraints: Twins' vaccine T cell responses reportedly seemed partly convergent and partly personalized.

The sample here was T cells from blood (PBMCs), unsorted or a sorted subset (not recorded which), taken before or after yellow fever vaccination (not recorded which). This TCR was sampled from a woman under 30 who received the yellow fever vaccine. The chain joins TRBV6-1 to TRBJ2-7; TRBD1 matches at 12 bases. The DNA for the CDR3 is TGTGCCAGCAGAAGGGACAGGGGGCACGAGCAGTACTTC. As protein: CASRRDRGHEQYF.